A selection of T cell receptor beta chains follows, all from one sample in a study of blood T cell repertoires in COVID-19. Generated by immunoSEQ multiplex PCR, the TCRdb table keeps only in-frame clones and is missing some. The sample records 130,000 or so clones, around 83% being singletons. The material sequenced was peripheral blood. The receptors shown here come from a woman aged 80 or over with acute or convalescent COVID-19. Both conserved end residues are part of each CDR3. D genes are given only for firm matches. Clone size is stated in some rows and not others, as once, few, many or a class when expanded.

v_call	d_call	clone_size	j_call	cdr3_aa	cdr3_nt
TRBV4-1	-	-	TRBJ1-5	CASSQVRGTSNQPQHF	TGCGCCAGCAGCCAAGTTCGGGGAACCAGCAATCAGCCCCAGCATTTT
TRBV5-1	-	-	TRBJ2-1	CASRRNLQGSEQFF	TGCGCCAGCAGGAGGAACCTACAGGGCTCTGAGCAGTTCTTC
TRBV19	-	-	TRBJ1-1	CASSVLIFPGADTEAFF	TGTGCCAGTAGTGTCCTCATTTTCCCCGGCGCGGACACTGAAGCTTTCTTT
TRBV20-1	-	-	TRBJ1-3	CSASQGNTIYF	TGCAGTGCTTCACAGGGAAACACCATATATTTT
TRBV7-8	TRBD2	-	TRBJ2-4	CASSSSGENIQYF	TGTGCCAGCAGCTCTAGCGGGGAGAACATTCAGTACTTC
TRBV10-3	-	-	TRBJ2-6	CAISDENPGANVLTF	TGTGCCATCAGTGACGAGAACCCTGGGGCCAACGTCCTGACTTTC
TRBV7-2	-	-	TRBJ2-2	CASSFSGQSGGELFF	TGTGCCAGCAGCTTCAGTGGCCAGTCGGGCGGGGAGCTGTTTTTT
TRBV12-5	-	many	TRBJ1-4	CASGPGRGPREKLFF	TGTGCTAGTGGTCCCGGTAGGGGCCCGAGGGAAAAACTGTTTTTT
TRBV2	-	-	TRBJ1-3	CASNPMVQSGNTIYF	TGTGCCAGCAATCCGATGGTACAGTCTGGAAACACCATATATTTT
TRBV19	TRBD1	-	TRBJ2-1	CASSRGQWAPFF	TGTGCCAGTAGTAGGGGACAGTGGGCACCGTTCTTC
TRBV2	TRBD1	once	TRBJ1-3	CASGNDRAGNTIYF	TGTGCCAGCGGTAATGACAGGGCTGGAAACACCATATATTTT